This is a list of T cell receptor beta chains from one sample in a study of Ad26.COV2.S vaccination and SARS-CoV-2 variants. The protocol was immunoSEQ multiplex PCR, while the TCRdb copy is restricted to in-frame clones and leaves out a portion. The sample contains around 350,000 clones, more than 75% of which appear only once. Sequencing used peripheral blood, obtained in a trial of Ad26.COV2.S vaccine versus placebo. The receptors here all came from a person between 18 and 65 years old who received the Ad26.COV2.S COVID-19 vaccine or a placebo. The CDR3 runs from the conserved cysteine through the conserved F or W.

CDR3	length	V	J
CASSFGMGSRFF	12	TRBV7-9	TRBJ1-4
CASSSHRVPNYGYTF	15	TRBV7-2	TRBJ1-2
CASSFRPGQGNNQPQHF	17	TRBV2	TRBJ1-5
CASTYSGRYDSPLHF	15	TRBV6-2/TRBV6-3	TRBJ1-6
CASSYSVSGVEQYF	14	TRBV6-5	TRBJ2-7
CASRPTGTYEQYF	13	TRBV12-3/TRBV12-4	TRBJ2-7
CASSQDNLAGGPRYEQYF	18	TRBV3-1/TRBV3-2	TRBJ2-7
CASSVSSRGANVLTF	15	TRBV7-2	TRBJ2-6
CASSAGFSNEQFF	13	TRBV9	TRBJ2-1
CASSQLPANQPQHF	14	TRBV4-3	TRBJ1-5
CASSIETAGDQPQHF	15	TRBV19	TRBJ1-5
CASSLGLAAGYF	12	TRBV12-3/TRBV12-4	TRBJ2-3
CASSLRVGYEQYF	13	TRBV7-2	TRBJ2-7
CASSLAVSYNSPLHF	15	TRBV6-2/TRBV6-3	TRBJ1-6
CASMRGQSTEKLFF	14	TRBV28	TRBJ1-4
CASSRDRGVTDTQYF	15	TRBV5-6	TRBJ2-3
CASSRLAGVTDEQYF	15	TRBV5-5	TRBJ2-7
CASSQDGGHPSTDTQYF	17	TRBV4-3	TRBJ2-3
CASSLTSGGTDTQYF	15	TRBV14	TRBJ2-3
CASSEPWDSLSYEQYF	16	TRBV2	TRBJ2-7
CASNFEGEKLFF	12	TRBV2	TRBJ1-4
CASSPEQTQSYEQYF	15	TRBV6-2/TRBV6-3	TRBJ2-7
CATSDSGTNEADTQYF	16	TRBV24-1	TRBJ2-3
CASSYNFYMGKGEDTQYF	18	TRBV27	TRBJ2-3